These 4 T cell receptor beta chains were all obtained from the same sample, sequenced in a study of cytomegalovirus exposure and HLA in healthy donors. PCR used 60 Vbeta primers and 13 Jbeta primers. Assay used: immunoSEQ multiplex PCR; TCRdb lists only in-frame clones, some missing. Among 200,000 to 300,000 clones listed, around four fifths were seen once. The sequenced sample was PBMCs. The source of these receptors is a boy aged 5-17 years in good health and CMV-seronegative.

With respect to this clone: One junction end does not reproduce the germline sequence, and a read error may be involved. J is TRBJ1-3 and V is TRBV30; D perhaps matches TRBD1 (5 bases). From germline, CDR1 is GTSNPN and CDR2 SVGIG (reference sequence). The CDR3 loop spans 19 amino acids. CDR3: CAWGVREGLKQIGGSTIYF. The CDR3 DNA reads TGTGCCTGGGGTGTTCGGGAGGGACTCAAACAAATTGGTGGAAGCACCATATATTTT.

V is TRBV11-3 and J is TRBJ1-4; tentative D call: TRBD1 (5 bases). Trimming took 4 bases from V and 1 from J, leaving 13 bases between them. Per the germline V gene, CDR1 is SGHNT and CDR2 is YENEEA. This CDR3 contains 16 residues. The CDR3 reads CASSSRGTGTNEKLFF. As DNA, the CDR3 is TGTGCCAGCAGCTCTAGGGGTACGGGAACTAATGAAAAACTGTTTTTT.

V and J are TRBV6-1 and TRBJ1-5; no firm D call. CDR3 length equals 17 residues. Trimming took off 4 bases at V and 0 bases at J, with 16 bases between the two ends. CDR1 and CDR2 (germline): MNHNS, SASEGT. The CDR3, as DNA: TGTGCCAGCAGTGGAGGTCGCGGATCCTATAGCAATCAGCCCCAGCATTTT. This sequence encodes CASSGGRGSYSNQPQHF.

CDR3 amino acids: CASQPKARMNTEAFF. The CDR3 nucleotides read TGTGCCAGCCAGCCTAAGGCGCGGATGAACACTGAAGCTTTCTTT. The chain links TRBV5-6 to TRBJ1-1; D remains unclear. V was cut by 7 bases and J by 0 bases, with 16 bases left in between. Germline values: CDR1 SGHDT, CDR2 YYEEEE. The CDR3 runs 15 residues.